These 27 T cell receptor beta chains were sequenced from one sample in a study of cytomegalovirus exposure and HLA in healthy donors. PCR amplification relied on 60 Vbeta primers (plus 13 Jbeta primers). Repertoires were generated with immunoSEQ multiplex PCR, while TCRdb's copy carries only in-frame clones and drops some. The sample has 110,000 to 150,000 clones, 70% to 85% seen once. Material: PBMCs. The receptors were sampled from a woman between 45 and 65 years old in good health and CMV-seropositive.

The rearrangement links TRBV19 to TRBJ2-5, with D possibly TRBD2 on 6 matching bases. With 3 bases removed from V and 5 bases from J, the gap between germline ends came to 13 bases. The CDR3 spans 14 residues. Germline loops: CDR1 LNHDA, CDR2 SQIVND (reference sequence). CDR3 sequence: CASSIAGSAETQYF. In nucleotides, the CDR3 is TGTGCCAGTAGTATTGCGGGGTCGGCGGAGACCCAGTACTTC.

V and J are TRBV2 and TRBJ1-1; D not certain. V lost 5 bases to trimming and J lost 8 bases, with 9 bases between them. Per the germline V gene, CDR1 is SNHLY and CDR2 is FYNNEI. The CDR3 sequence is 11 residues long. The CDR3 protein is CASSSGGEAFF. In DNA form, the CDR3 reads TGTGCCAGCAGTTCGGGCGGGGAAGCTTTCTTT.

The chain employs TRBV5-4 and TRBJ2-3; tentative D call: TRBD2 (6 bases). Germline V lookup: CDR1 SGHNT, CDR2 YYREEE (reference sequence). The CDR3 sequence is 14 residues long. Trimming stripped 4 bases from V and 4 bases from J, with 13 bases between. CDR3 region: CASSPTSIADTQYF. The CDR3 nucleotides are TGTGCCAGCAGCCCGACTAGTATCGCAGATACGCAGTATTTT. Variable domain in full (rest from reference TRBV5-4 and TRBJ2-3): ETGVTQSPTHLIKTRGQQVTLRCSSQSGHNTVSWYQQALGQGPQFIFQYYREEENGRGNFPPRFSGLQFPNYSSELNVNALELDDSALYLCASSPTSIADTQYFGPGTRLTVL.

The chain carries TRBV10-3 and TRBJ2-3; tentative D call: TRBD2 (5 bases). This CDR3 comprises 19 residues. Germline values: CDR1 ENHRY, CDR2 SYGVKD. V was pared by 10 bases and J by 0 bases, with 29 bases between. The CDR3 spells CATNGSPRPDSLSTDTQYF. The CDR3 nucleotides read TGTGCCACCAATGGGTCTCCGCGTCCGGACTCCCTTAGCACAGATACGCAGTATTTT.

The rearrangement joins TRBV19 to TRBJ1-6, with 7 bases fitting TRBD1. The V segment lost 3 bases and the J segment 5 bases; nucleotides outside the gene matches: 4. The CDR3 is 15 residues long. Germline-derived CDR1 and CDR2 are LNHDA and SQIVND (reference sequence). The CDR3 DNA reads TGTGCCAGTAGTATGGGACAGACAAATAATTCACCCCTCCACTTT. Translation: CASSMGQTNNSPLHF.

The genes are TRBV7-3 and TRBJ2-3; TRBD2 aligns across 9 bases. Germline V lookup: CDR1 SGHTA, CDR2 FQGTGA. The CDR3 spans 11 residues. CDR3 nucleotide sequence: TGTGCGAGCGGGGGGACTGGTACGCAGTATTTT. It codes for CASGGTGTQYF.

Worth noting for this clone: Mismatch with germline at one junction end may stem from a read error. The V call is TRBV6-1, the J call TRBJ2-1, with TRBD1 identical over 12 bases. Germline V CDR1 and CDR2: MNHNS, SASEGT. This CDR3 has 16 residues. This CDR3 reads CAGSEGMGQGAFEQFF. CDR3 coding DNA: TGTGCCGGCAGTGAAGGAATGGGACAGGGGGCTTTTGAGCAGTTCTTC.

The CDR3 DNA reads TGTGCCAGCAGCTGGGACTACCAAGAGACCCAGTACTTC. Its protein product is CASSWDYQETQYF. The rearrangement uses TRBV7-2 and TRBJ2-5; TRBD2 is a possible D gene (6 bases). V was clipped by 4 bases and J by 0 bases, with 6 bases between them. The V gene's germline CDR1 is SGHTA and CDR2 FQGNSA. This CDR3 contains 13 residues.

This clone was recorded once. The chain joins TRBV28 to TRBJ2-7; the D gene is possibly TRBD2 (6 bases). Germline values: CDR1 MDHEN, CDR2 SYDVKM. V lost 3 bases and J lost 0, with 12 bases in between. The length of the CDR3 is 15 residues. Here the CDR3 DNA reads TGTGCCAGCAGTTTCGACTACGGGAGCTCCTACGAGCAGTACTTC. It codes for CASSFDYGSSYEQYF.

The V gene is TRBV29-1, the J gene TRBJ2-7, with TRBD2 identical over 9 bases. Germline CDR1 SQVTM, CDR2 ANQGSEA. V shed 5 bases, J shed 4 bases, and the junction held 3 bases outside the gene matches. This CDR3 region has 12 residues. The CDR3 here is CSVLLAGYEQYF. DNA of the CDR3: TGCAGCGTTCTTCTAGCGGGGTACGAGCAGTACTTC.

The CDR3 bases are TGTGCCAGCAGTTACTCGACAGGGGATGGCTACACCTTC. It is translated as CASSYSTGDGYTF. The V gene is TRBV6-6, the J gene TRBJ1-2; 8 bases agree with TRBD1. This CDR3 spans 13 amino acids. The J segment lost 6 bases and the V segment lost 0 bases, leaving 0 bases of the junction unmatched. Germline CDR1 reads MNHNY; CDR2 reads SVGAGI (reference sequence).

The chain has TRBV27 and TRBJ1-5; the D gene is possibly TRBD1 (6 bases). V lost 5 bases to trimming and J lost 7 bases, with 15 bases between them. Germline V gene sequence: CDR1 MNHEY, CDR2 SMNVEV (reference sequence). The CDR3 sequence is 14 residues long. The CDR3: CASSALGARQPQHF. As DNA, the CDR3 is TGTGCCAGCAGTGCTCTGGGGGCGAGGCAGCCCCAGCATTTT.

This sequence joins TRBV5-1 and TRBJ2-1; 9 bases align to TRBD1. CDR1 is SGHRS and CDR2 is YFSETQ in the germline V gene. The CDR3 totals 13 residues. The J segment lost 7 bases and the V segment lost 2 bases, leaving 1 base of the junction unmatched. In DNA form, the CDR3 reads TGCGCCAGCAGCTTCGACAGGGGGAATGAGCAGTTCTTC. Translation: CASSFDRGNEQFF.

The chain has TRBV18 and TRBJ1-1; D not resolved. V dropped 3 bases and J dropped 6 bases, with 11 bases sitting between them. CDR3 size: 13 residues. CDR1 KGHSH and CDR2 LQKENI come from the germline V gene. As DNA, the CDR3 is TGTGCCAGCTCACCCCCCTGGGGAGCTGAAGCTTTCTTT. It codes for CASSPPWGAEAFF.

The genes are TRBV5-1 and TRBJ1-2; D not certain. This CDR3 is built from 16 residues. V lost 2 bases and J 2 bases, leaving 16 bases between the germline ends. The germline CDR1 and CDR2 sequences are SGHRS and YFSETQ. The CDR3 sequence: CASSLVRAGVNYGYTF. CDR3 bases: TGCGCCAGCAGCTTAGTGAGGGCAGGAGTCAACTATGGCTACACCTTC.

The V and J genes are TRBV28 and TRBJ1-2; 9 bases map to TRBD1. Germline V CDR1 and CDR2: MDHEN, SYDVKM. Trimming removed 4 bases from V and 7 bases from J; junction bases left unmatched: 13. The CDR3 is 16 residues long. The CDR3 is CASSSPTIQGALGYTF. For the CDR3, the DNA is TGTGCCAGCAGTTCCCCAACAATACAGGGGGCGCTTGGCTACACCTTC.

This sequence joins TRBV11-1 and TRBJ2-1, with D unclear. The CDR3 extends over 13 amino acids. CDR1 and CDR2 from the germline V gene are SGHAT and FQDESV (reference sequence). Trimming took 3 bases from V and 10 from J, leaving 13 bases between them. CDR3 nucleotides: TGTGCCAGCAGCTTTATTAGCTTACGAGAGCAGTTCTTC. It translates to CASSFISLREQFF.

V gene TRBV10-3 combines with J gene TRBJ1-5; the D gene is possibly TRBD1 (6 bases). CDR3 size: 13 residues. Deletions cut 8 bases from V and 1 base from J, with 9 bases between. CDR1 and CDR2 (germline): ENHRY, SYGVKD. The CDR3 here is CAIAQGSNQPQHF. The CDR3 coding sequence is TGTGCCATCGCACAGGGAAGCAATCAGCCCCAGCATTTT.

The chain is built from TRBV7-9 and TRBJ2-3; 7 nucleotides line up with TRBD1. V lost 2 bases and J lost 2; bases outside the gene matches: 4. Germline V CDR1 and CDR2: SEHNR, FQNEAQ (reference sequence). The CDR3 has 15 amino acids. CDR3 loop: CASSLKGQTTDTQYF. CDR3 nucleotides: TGTGCCAGCAGCTTAAAGGGACAGACCACAGATACGCAGTATTTT.

The chain links TRBV10-3 to TRBJ2-7; 13 bases agree with TRBD2. The CDR3 consists of 16 residues. Per the germline V gene, CDR1 is ENHRY and CDR2 is SYGVKD. The V and J ends lost 4 bases and 3 bases, in that order; junction bases with no gene match: 6. The CDR3, as DNA: TGTGCCATCAGTGGGACTAGCGGGGGTCTCCTCTACGAGCAGTACTTC. It specifies CAISGTSGGLLYEQYF.

This chain joins TRBV5-6 and TRBJ1-3; weak D call: TRBD2 (5 bases). With the DNA end fitting TRBJ2-2 better, the J assignment may be wrong. Germline assignment: CDR1 SGHDT and CDR2 YYEEEE. This CDR3 comprises 15 residues. CDR3 sequence reads: CASSLIFRGTGELFF. CDR3 sequence (DNA): TGTGCCAGCAGCTTAATATTCCGGGGTACCGGGGAGCTGTTTTTT.

This rearrangement joins TRBV4-1 to TRBJ2-1, with 10 bases identical to TRBD2. With 0 bases clipped from V and 1 base from J, the junction kept 6 bases outside the gene matches. The CDR3 has 18 amino acids. The germline CDR1 and CDR2 sequences are MGHRA and YSYEKL. The CDR3 sequence is CASSQDVGSGGSYNEQFF. Written as DNA, the CDR3 is TGCGCCAGCAGCCAAGATGTCGGTAGCGGGGGGTCCTACAATGAGCAGTTCTTC.

The CDR3 nucleotides are TGTGCCAGTAGTATAGGTCGGGGTTCCTACGAGCAGTACTTC. This encodes CASSIGRGSYEQYF. The chain couples TRBV19 to TRBJ2-7, with D perhaps TRBD2 (5 bases). CDR3 size: 14 residues. Germline V gene sequence: CDR1 LNHDA, CDR2 SQIVND (reference sequence). Trimming left V 1 base short and J 1 base short, with 8 bases between.

The chain combines TRBV5-1 with TRBJ1-1; D may be TRBD1 (5 bases). V dropped 5 bases and J dropped 4 bases, with 9 bases sitting between them. In germline, CDR1 is SGHRS, CDR2 YFSETQ. This CDR3 spans 12 amino acids. CDR3 DNA: TGCGCCAGCAGTGACAGCCTCACTGAAGCTTTCTTT. Its translation is CASSDSLTEAFF.

This clone was counted between two and nine times. The chain links TRBV6-5 to TRBJ1-6; 7 bases agree with TRBD1. V lost 8 bases, J lost 11 bases, and 12 bases stayed unmatched. The CDR3 has 14 residues. Germline assignment: CDR1 MNHEY and CDR2 SVGAGI. CDR3 in amino acids: CASGKGAPGTPLHF. The CDR3 DNA reads TGTGCCAGCGGGAAGGGGGCCCCAGGGACACCCCTCCACTTT.

This sequence joins TRBV11-2 and TRBJ2-5, with TRBD1 matching over 8 bases. The CDR3 extends over 15 amino acids. CDR1 SGHAT and CDR2 FQNNGV come from the germline V gene. V lost 3 bases, J lost 2 bases, and 5 bases stayed unmatched. In DNA form, the CDR3 reads TGTGCCAGCAGCTTTCGGGGACAGGAGCAAGAGACCCAGTACTTC. It specifies CASSFRGQEQETQYF.

The chain uses TRBV27 and TRBJ1-3; 7 nucleotides line up with TRBD1. CDR1 is MNHEY and CDR2 is SMNVEV in the germline V gene (reference sequence). Trimming at V came to 6 bases and at J to 0 bases, leaving 5 bases not matched to a gene. This CDR3 has 15 amino acids. This CDR3 is CASSLQGTSGNTIYF. The DNA for the CDR3 is TGTGCCAGCAGCCTACAGGGGACCTCTGGAAACACCATATATTTT.